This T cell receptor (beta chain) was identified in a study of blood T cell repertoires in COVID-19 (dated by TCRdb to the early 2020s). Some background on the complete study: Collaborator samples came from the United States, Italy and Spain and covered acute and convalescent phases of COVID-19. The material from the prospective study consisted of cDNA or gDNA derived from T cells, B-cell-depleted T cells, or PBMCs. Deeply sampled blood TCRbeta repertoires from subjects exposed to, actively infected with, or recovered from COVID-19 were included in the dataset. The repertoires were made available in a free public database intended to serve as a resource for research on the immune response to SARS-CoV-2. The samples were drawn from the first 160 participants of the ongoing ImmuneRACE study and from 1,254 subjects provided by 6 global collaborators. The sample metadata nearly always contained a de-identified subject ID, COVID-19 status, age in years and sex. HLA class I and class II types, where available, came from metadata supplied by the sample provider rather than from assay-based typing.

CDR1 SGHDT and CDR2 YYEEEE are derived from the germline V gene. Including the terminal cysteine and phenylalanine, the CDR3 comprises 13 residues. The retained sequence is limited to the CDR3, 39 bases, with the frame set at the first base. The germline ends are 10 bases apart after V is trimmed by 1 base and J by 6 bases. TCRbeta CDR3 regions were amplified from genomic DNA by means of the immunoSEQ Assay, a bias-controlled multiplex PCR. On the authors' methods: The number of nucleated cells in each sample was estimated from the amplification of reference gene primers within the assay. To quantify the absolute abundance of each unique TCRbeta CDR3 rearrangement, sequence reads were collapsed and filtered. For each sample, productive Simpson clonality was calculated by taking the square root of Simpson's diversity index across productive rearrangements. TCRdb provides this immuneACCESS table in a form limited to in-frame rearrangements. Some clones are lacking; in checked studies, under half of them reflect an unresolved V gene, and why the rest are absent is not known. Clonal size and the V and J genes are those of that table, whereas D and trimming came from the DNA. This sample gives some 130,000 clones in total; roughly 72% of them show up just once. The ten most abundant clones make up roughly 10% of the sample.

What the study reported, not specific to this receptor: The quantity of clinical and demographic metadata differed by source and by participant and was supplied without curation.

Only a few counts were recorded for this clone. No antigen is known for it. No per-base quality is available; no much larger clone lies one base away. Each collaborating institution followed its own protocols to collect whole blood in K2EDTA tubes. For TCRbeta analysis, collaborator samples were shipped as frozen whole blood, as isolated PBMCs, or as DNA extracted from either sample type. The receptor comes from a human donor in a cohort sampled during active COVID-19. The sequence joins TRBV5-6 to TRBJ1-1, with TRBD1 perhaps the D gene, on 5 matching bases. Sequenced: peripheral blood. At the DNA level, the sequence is TGTGCCAGCAGCTTGAGGGGTAGGGCTGAAGCTTTCTTT. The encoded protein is CASSLRGRAEAFF.